A single sample gave rise to the 17 T cell receptor beta chains below, sequenced in a study of T cell responses to AZD1222 COVID-19 vaccine. Repertoires were generated with immunoSEQ multiplex PCR, while TCRdb's copy carries only in-frame clones and drops some. The table records 120,000 or so clones, roughly 91% of them present only once. Here the sequenced sample was peripheral blood, taken on day 0 of AZD1222 vaccination. These receptors originate from an adult in good health.

This sequence joins TRBV9 and TRBJ2-3, with a tentative D call TRBD2 (6 bases). With 0 bases removed from V and 1 base from J, the gap between germline ends came to 9 bases. Germline-derived CDR1 and CDR2 are SGDLS and YYNGEE. CDR3 size: 15 residues. The CDR3 protein is CASSVGGGGTDTQYF. The CDR3 region has the DNA TGTGCCAGCAGCGTAGGGGGAGGAGGCACAGATACGCAGTATTTT. The whole variable domain, remainder taken from reference TRBV9 and TRBJ2-3, is DSGVTQTPKHLITATGQRVTLRCSPRSGDLSVYWYQQSLDQGLQFLIQYYNGEERAKGNILERFSAQQFPDLHSELNLSSLELGDSALYFCASSVGGGGTDTQYFGPGTRLTVL.

This chain connects TRBV4-2 to TRBJ2-3; 13 bases align to TRBD2. Unmatched junction bases numbered 8, after V lost 4 bases and J lost 1 base. The CDR3 contains 18 residues. Germline CDR1 is LGHNA and CDR2 is YNFKEQ. CDR3 sequence: CASSPLGGTSGGTDTQYF. Here the CDR3 DNA reads TGTGCCAGCAGCCCCCTGGGGGGGACTAGCGGGGGCACAGATACGCAGTATTTT.

The genes are TRBV7-9 and TRBJ2-2; D uncertain. This CDR3 spans 10 amino acids. V lost 6 bases and J lost 6, with 2 bases in between. Germline CDR1 SEHNR, CDR2 FQNEAQ (reference sequence). The CDR3 here is CASRAGELFF. Written as DNA, the CDR3 is TGTGCCAGCAGGGCCGGGGAGCTGTTTTTT.

The chain is built from TRBV7-2 and TRBJ2-3; D is possibly TRBD2 (5 bases). Germline CDR1 and CDR2: SGHTA and FQGNSA. CDR3 size: 15 residues. Trimming took 5 bases from V and 1 from J, leaving 13 bases between them. CDR3 DNA sequence: TGTGCCAGCAGCCCGCGACTAACTGGCACAGATACGCAGTATTTT. This codes for CASSPRLTGTDTQYF.

The rearrangement links TRBV27 to TRBJ1-1, with D maybe TRBD1 (6 bases). Trimming shortened V by 8 bases and J by 4 bases, and 17 bases separated the two germline ends. Germline CDR1 MNHEY, CDR2 SMNVEV (reference sequence). The CDR3 totals 14 residues. CDR3 DNA: TGTGCCAGCGCCCAGGGGCTATCTGTCACTGAAGCTTTCTTT. Its translation: CASAQGLSVTEAFF.

The table lists this clone with a count of one. The chain combines TRBV7-3 with TRBJ1-4, with unresolved D. Germline V gene sequence: CDR1 SGHTA, CDR2 FQGTGA. CDR3 length: 14 amino acids. V was pared by 2 bases and J by 7 bases, with 11 bases between. DNA for the CDR3: TGTGCCAGCAGCTTAGGAGGGTCTCGTGAAAAACTGTTTTTT. Translation gives CASSLGGSREKLFF.

This chain joins TRBV29-1 and TRBJ2-7, with D unresolved. V was trimmed by 1 base and J by 4 bases, leaving 5 bases between them. Germline CDR1 is SQVTM and CDR2 is ANQGSEA. The CDR3 consists of 11 residues. The CDR3 sequence is CSVEAGYEQYF. CDR3 DNA sequence: TGCAGCGTTGAAGCCGGATACGAGCAGTACTTC.

The chain joins TRBV7-9 to TRBJ1-5; no firm D call. CDR1 and CDR2 from the germline V gene are SEHNR and FQNEAQ (reference sequence). V lost 8 bases and J lost 1, with 6 bases in between. This CDR3 contains 12 residues. The CDR3 sequence is CASSHSNQPQHF. CDR3 nucleotides: TGTGCCAGCTCACACAGCAATCAGCCCCAGCATTTT.

V usage is TRBV27 and J usage is TRBJ2-1, with TRBD1 matching 9 bases. The CDR3 totals 13 residues. From germline, CDR1 is MNHEY and CDR2 SMNVEV (reference sequence). The junction had 5 bases not matched to a gene; V was cut back by 5 bases and J by 9 bases. CDR3 protein: CASSQDRGSEQFF. CDR3 sequence (DNA): TGTGCCAGCAGTCAGGACAGGGGAAGTGAGCAGTTCTTC.

The genes are TRBV9 and TRBJ1-4, with D possibly TRBD1 on 5 matching bases. With 5 bases removed from V and 4 bases from J, the gap between germline ends came to 18 bases. Germline values: CDR1 SGDLS, CDR2 YYNGEE. This CDR3 is 16 amino acids long. The CDR3 DNA reads as TGTGCCAGCAGTGTAACCGGGACCGCGATTAATGAAAAACTGTTTTTT. It specifies CASSVTGTAINEKLFF.

For the CDR3, the DNA is TGTGCCACCAGCAGTCCGGGACACCGAGAAAAACTGTTTTTT. This gives the protein CATSSPGHREKLFF. This chain links TRBV15 with TRBJ1-4, with a weak D call TRBD1 (6 bases). Per germline, CDR1 LNHNV and CDR2 YYDKDF (reference sequence). CDR3 length: 14 amino acids. Deletions cut 3 bases from V and 8 bases from J, with 13 bases between.

J is TRBJ1-1 and V is TRBV27, with D unresolved. This CDR3 has 15 residues. Germline assignment: CDR1 MNHEY and CDR2 SMNVEV (reference sequence). The V gene lost 5 bases and the J gene lost 4 bases, with 17 bases spanning the gap. The CDR3 is CASSPQMGGSTEAFF. The CDR3 DNA reads as TGTGCCAGCAGTCCCCAGATGGGCGGGAGCACTGAAGCTTTCTTT.

The chain recombines TRBV6-5 with TRBJ1-6; 8 bases are a match to TRBD1. Germline V gene data show CDR1 as MNHEY and CDR2 as SVGAGI. The CDR3 loop spans 13 amino acids. V gave up 5 bases and J gave up 11 bases; unmatched junction bases: 5. The CDR3 region is CASSRDRGAPLHF. The CDR3 nucleotides are TGTGCCAGCAGTCGAGACAGGGGAGCACCCCTCCACTTT.

The CDR3 loop is CASSQTVDTEAFF. In nucleotides, the CDR3 is TGTGCCAGCAGCCAAACAGTGGACACTGAAGCTTTCTTT. The V call is TRBV7-7, the J call TRBJ1-1, with D uncertain. From germline, CDR1 is SSHAT and CDR2 FNYEAQ (reference sequence). The CDR3 sequence is 13 residues long. Trimming left V 5 bases short and J 3 bases short, with 10 bases between.

The rearrangement uses TRBV5-4 and TRBJ1-1, with D perhaps matching TRBD1 (5 bases). The CDR3 sequence is 16 residues long. Trimming took off 1 base at V and 5 bases at J, with 18 bases between the two ends. Germline V gene data show CDR1 as SGHNT and CDR2 as YYREEE (reference sequence). CDR3 protein: CASSLRGVGVGTEAFF. The CDR3 DNA sequence: TGTGCCAGCAGCTTGAGAGGGGTGGGTGTCGGGACTGAAGCTTTCTTT.

The rearrangement joins TRBV5-1 to TRBJ1-2, with TRBD1 as a possible D gene (5 bases). Per the germline V gene, CDR1 is SGHRS and CDR2 is YFSETQ. Trimming shortened V by 3 bases and J by 6 bases, and 12 bases separated the two germline ends. This CDR3 is 13 amino acids long. The CDR3 nucleotides are TGCGCCAGCAGCTCGGATTGGGGCAATGGCTACACCTTC. Translating it yields CASSSDWGNGYTF.

In this sample, this clone turned up a few times. This CDR3 is CASSLGTGETGELFF. CDR3 coding DNA: TGTGCCAGCAGTCTCGGGACAGGGGAGACCGGGGAGCTGTTTTTT. This chain uses TRBV6-6 with TRBJ2-2; 10 nucleotides line up with TRBD1. V lost 5 bases to trimming and J lost 5 bases; unmatched junction nucleotides: 5. The CDR3 loop spans 15 amino acids. Germline CDR1 and CDR2: MNHNY and SVGAGI (reference sequence).